This T cell receptor (beta chain) was retrieved from a study of T cell responses to AZD1222 COVID-19 vaccine. Study observations and caveats: Clonal diversity was possibly underestimated, and white British individuals and females predominated among donors. Regions left unmutated in variants are reportedly the target of nearly half of spike-specific TCRs.

TCRdb's copy holds only in-frame clones and misses some; the assay was immunoSEQ multiplex PCR. The sample lists tens of thousands of clones; roughly 80% were seen once. Germline V CDR1 and CDR2: SQVTM, ANQGSEA. The V and J ends lost 6 bases and 2 bases respectively, with 13 bases between them. The CDR3 has 13 amino acids. A remark on this clone: The target antigen is unknown.

V and J are TRBV29-1 and TRBJ1-2; D remains ambiguous. The TCR originated in an adult who received the AZD1222 COVID-19 vaccine. This material consisted of peripheral blood, taken 28 days after the second AZD1222 dose. The CDR3 DNA reads TGCAGCGTAGCCCTGAACGGGAACTATGGCTACACCTTC. It yields the protein CSVALNGNYGYTF.